The 27 T cell receptor beta chains given below trace back to one sample, sequenced in a study of T-cell memory formation after mild COVID-19. TCRdb re-derived calls from the 5' RACE reads in MiXCR, one entry per CDR3 protein. The sample shows around 200,000 distinct CDR3 sequences, about 9.2% of them seen only once. Input material: PBMCs or a T cell subset sorted from them (not recorded which). The receptor set was obtained from a man in his late teens or twenties who had mild COVID-19 (a few samples of this study predate the infection). Cell type and time point are not known.

To note about this clonotype: It may be a read error: a sequence one base away is much more abundant. The genes are TRBV27 and TRBJ2-7; D gene uncertain. This CDR3 is built from 14 residues. Germline V gene sequence: CDR1 MNHEY, CDR2 SMNVEV (reference sequence). Between the trimmed V and J ends, which lost 9 bases and 2 bases, there was a span of 17 bases. For the CDR3, the DNA is TGTGCCAGACGAGAAGCGCAGCCACCCTACGAGCAGTACTTC. This encodes CARREAQPPYEQYF.

This rearrangement joins TRBV4-3 to TRBJ1-1; 8 nucleotides match TRBD1. Looked up from germline, CDR1 is LGHNA and CDR2 is YSLEER. CDR3 length: 16 residues. Trimming at V came to 0 bases and at J to 6 bases, leaving 9 bases not matched to a gene. In DNA, the CDR3 is TGCGCCAGCAGCCAAGAAGCGGGCCAGGGGGCATCTGAAGCTTTCTTT. This translates into CASSQEAGQGASEAFF.

The chain employs TRBV2 and TRBJ2-4; 7 bases fit TRBD1. V lost 8 bases to trimming and J lost 3 bases; unmatched junction nucleotides: 7. This CDR3 region has 14 residues. CDR1 is SNHLY and CDR2 is FYNNEI in the germline V gene. CDR3 in DNA: TGTGCCAGCCCAATCCCAGGGGGCAAAAACATTCAGTACTTC. Translation: CASPIPGGKNIQYF. Filled out from reference TRBV2 and TRBJ2-4, the complete variable domain reads EPEVTQTPSHQVTQMGQEVILRCVPISNHLYFYWYRQILGQKVEFLVSFYNNEISEKSEIFDDQFSVERPDGSNFTLKIRSTKLEDSAMYFCASPIPGGKNIQYFGAGTRLSVL.

Many counts were recorded for this clonotype. The chain links TRBV2 to TRBJ2-7, with D unclear. In germline, CDR1 is SNHLY, CDR2 FYNNEI. The CDR3 has 14 amino acids. The V and J ends lost 2 bases and 0 bases respectively, with 8 bases between them. DNA for the CDR3: TGTGCCAGCAGTGAAAGTAGGGACTCCTACGAGCAGTACGTC. This sequence encodes CASSESRDSYEQYV.

This clonotype has just a few counts. The rearrangement uses TRBV6-2 or TRBV6-3 and TRBJ2-7, with 10 bases identical to TRBD1. Trimming cost V 4 bases and J 3 bases; bases outside gene matches: 6. The length of the CDR3 is 15 residues. CDR1 is MNHEY, CDR2 SVGEGT, per germline. In nucleotides, the CDR3 is TGTGCCAGCAGTTTCGGACAGGGGGGAATCTACGAGCAGTACGTC. Residues: CASSFGQGGIYEQYV.

This clonotype was found a few times. The chain joins TRBV3-1 to TRBJ1-1; the D is unclear. The germline V gene has CDR1 LGHDT and CDR2 YNNKEL (reference sequence). The CDR3 runs to 14 residues. The V and J ends lost 4 bases and 10 bases respectively, with 19 bases between them. CDR3 coding DNA: TGTGCCAGCAGCCCCCATCTCGTCCGGGATGCAGCTTTCTTT. It yields the protein CASSPHLVRDAAFF. Full variable domain (outside the CDR3, taken from reference TRBV3-1 and TRBJ1-1): DTAVSQTPKYLVTQMGNDKSIKCEQNLGHDTMYWYKQDSKKFLKIMFSYNNKELIINETVPNRFSPKSPDKAHLNLHINSLELGDSAVYFCASSPHLVRDAAFFGQGTRLTVV.

The table lists this clonotype with many counts. The chain has TRBV4-2 and TRBJ2-3; either TRBD1 or TRBD2 may supply D (5 bases each). Germline CDR1 is LGHNA and CDR2 is YNFKEQ. V was cut by 4 bases and J by 3 bases, with 11 bases left in between. There are 14 residues in the CDR3. The CDR3 region is CASSRDEGTDTQYF. The DNA for the CDR3 is TGTGCCAGCAGCCGGGACGAAGGGACAGATACGCAGTATTTT.

This clonotype was picked up a small number of times. The chain combines TRBV18 with TRBJ2-6, with D uncertain. V was shortened by 3 bases and J by 1 base, with 10 bases between the two germline ends. Germline V CDR1 and CDR2: KGHSH, LQKENI. This CDR3 is 16 amino acids long. DNA for the CDR3: TGTGCCAGCTCACCGAAGGGAACGTCTGGGGCCAACGTCCTGACTTTC. It translates to CASSPKGTSGANVLTF. The whole variable domain, remainder taken from reference TRBV18 and TRBJ2-6, is NAGVMQNPRHLVRRRGQEARLRCSPMKGHSHVYWYRQLPEEGLKFMVYLQKENIIDESGMPKERFSAEFPKEGPSILRIQQVVRGDSAAYFCASSPKGTSGANVLTFGAGSRLTVL.

This clonotype appeared many times. This chain uses TRBV7-8 with TRBJ1-3; D is ambiguous. V was clipped by 2 bases and J by 3 bases, with 8 bases between them. The CDR3 spans 14 residues. Per the germline V gene, CDR1 is SGHVS and CDR2 is FQNEAQ. CDR3 amino acids: CASSLPSRGNTIYF. The CDR3 region has the DNA TGTGCCAGCAGCTTACCGTCCCGTGGAAACACCATATATTTT.

The rearrangement joins TRBV7-2 to TRBJ2-7; maybe TRBD2 (5 bases). CDR1 is SGHTA, CDR2 FQGNSA, per germline. The CDR3 extends over 15 amino acids. Between the trimmed V and J ends, which lost 5 bases and 4 bases, there was a span of 18 bases. In nucleotides, the CDR3 is TGTGCCAGCAGCCTTAGTGTGGGAGCCCAATACGAGCAGTACTTC. This translates into CASSLSVGAQYEQYF.

Ten or more counts support this clonotype. The rearrangement joins TRBV7-3 to TRBJ2-1, with a tentative D call TRBD1 (6 bases). The CDR3 consists of 14 residues. The V and J ends lost 4 bases and 6 bases respectively, with 13 bases between them. The germline gives CDR1 SGHTA, CDR2 FQGTGA. The CDR3 reads CASSSTGNTNEQFF. CDR3 nucleotides: TGTGCCAGCAGCTCTACAGGGAATACCAATGAGCAGTTCTTC.

There are many counts of this clonotype. This sequence joins TRBV18 and TRBJ1-4, with 7 bases aligning to TRBD1. The CDR3 runs 15 residues. J lost 0 bases, V lost 6 bases, and 4 bases had no gene match. The germline gives CDR1 KGHSH, CDR2 LQKENI. The CDR3 loop is CASSRGQPTNEKLFF. CDR3 nucleotides: TGTGCCAGCTCCCGGGGACAGCCAACTAATGAAAAACTGTTTTTT.

This clonotype was recorded a few times. The J gene is TRBJ2-1, the V gene TRBV18; D gene uncertain. The CDR3 covers 14 residues. Trimming took 5 bases from V and 0 from J, leaving 8 bases between them. Per the germline V gene, CDR1 is KGHSH and CDR2 is LQKENI. This CDR3 reads CASSRPSSYNEQFF. DNA of the CDR3: TGTGCCAGCTCAAGGCCTAGCTCCTACAATGAGCAGTTCTTC.

This clonotype was counted only a few times. The gene calls are TRBV30 and TRBJ2-7; TRBD1 matches 7 bases. From germline, CDR1 is GTSNPN and CDR2 SVGIG (reference sequence). V lost 4 bases to trimming and J lost 3 bases; unmatched junction nucleotides: 12. The CDR3 runs to 15 residues. CDR3 sequence reads: CAWTLQGGSSYEQYF. Written as DNA, the CDR3 is TGTGCCTGGACGCTACAAGGGGGCAGCAGCTACGAGCAGTACTTC.

This clonotype was observed a few times. V and J are TRBV28 and TRBJ1-2, with D possibly being TRBD1 (5 bases). The CDR3 sequence is 14 residues long. Germline V gene sequence: CDR1 MDHEN, CDR2 SYDVKM. V dropped 6 bases and J dropped 10 bases, with 21 bases sitting between them. The CDR3 DNA follows: TGTGCCAGCAGGACCGGGACGGACCCCTTAGTCTACACCTTC. Its protein is CASRTGTDPLVYTF.

The J gene is TRBJ2-7, the V gene TRBV9, with 7 bases that match TRBD2. There are 14 residues in the CDR3. With V trimmed by 6 bases and J by 2 bases, 8 bases remained unmatched. Germline loops: CDR1 SGDLS, CDR2 YYNGEE. The CDR3 DNA reads TGTGCCAGCAACCCCGGGGGGAGGGCCTACGAGCAGTACTTC. This codes for CASNPGGRAYEQYF.

This clonotype was seen at least ten times. For the CDR3, the DNA is TGTGCCAGCAGGGGCAGGGATACTGAAGCTTTCTTT. It codes for CASRGRDTEAFF. The chain carries TRBV6-1 and TRBJ1-1, with a tentative D call TRBD1 (5 bases). In germline, CDR1 is MNHNS, CDR2 SASEGT. Trimming shortened V by 6 bases and J by 5 bases, and 10 bases separated the two germline ends. CDR3 length: 12 amino acids.

There are a few counts of this clonotype. The genes are TRBV5-1 and TRBJ2-5; the D gene is possibly TRBD2 (6 bases). Germline CDR1 and CDR2: SGHRS and YFSETQ. The V end lost 1 base, the J end lost 0 bases, and 13 bases lay between the germline ends. This CDR3 is 16 amino acids long. The CDR3 DNA reads as TGCGCCAGCAGCTTGTGGACTGGGGGGAACCAAGAGACCCAGTACTTC. It codes for CASSLWTGGNQETQYF.

In its sample, this clonotype was seen a few times. CDR3 DNA sequence: TGTGCCAGCAGCGTAGGTGGGGGCCCCAAAAACATTCAGTACTTC. Amino acids: CASSVGGGPKNIQYF. The chain joins TRBV9 to TRBJ2-4, with a tentative D call TRBD1 (6 bases). Trimming took 0 bases from V and 2 from J, leaving 9 bases between them. CDR1 SGDLS and CDR2 YYNGEE come from the germline V gene. There are 15 residues in the CDR3. Full variable domain (missing parts from reference TRBV9 and TRBJ2-4): DSGVTQTPKHLITATGQRVTLRCSPRSGDLSVYWYQQSLDQGLQFLIQYYNGEERAKGNILERFSAQQFPDLHSELNLSSLELGDSALYFCASSVGGGPKNIQYFGAGTRLSVL.

The rearrangement joins TRBV20-1 to TRBJ1-1; no definite D call. This CDR3 has 10 amino acids. The ends were cut back, 2 bases at V and 8 bases at J, with 6 bases in the middle. The germline gives CDR1 DFQATT, CDR2 SNEGSKA (reference sequence). The CDR3 loop is CSARRQEAFF. CDR3 DNA: TGCAGTGCTAGAAGGCAGGAAGCTTTCTTT.

This clonotype has more than one count but fewer than ten. V is TRBV28 and J is TRBJ2-5; the D gene is possibly TRBD1 (6 bases). With 10 bases removed from V and 1 base from J, the gap between germline ends came to 19 bases. Germline V gene lookup returns CDR1 MDHEN and CDR2 SYDVKM. The CDR3 runs to 15 residues. Written as DNA, the CDR3 is TGTGCCACCTCCTCAGGACAGAACCGCCAAGAGACCCAGTACTTC. As protein: CATSSGQNRQETQYF. Full variable domain (rest looked up from reference TRBV28 and TRBJ2-5): DVKVTQSSRYLVKRTGEKVFLECVQDMDHENMFWYRQDPGLGLRLIYFSYDVKMKEKGDIPEGYSVSREKKERFSLILESASTNQTSMYLCATSSGQNRQETQYFGPGTRLLVL.

This clonotype was counted at least ten times. The V and J genes are TRBV5-8 and TRBJ2-5, with TRBD1 as a possible D gene (6 bases). Trimming removed 4 bases at V and 3 bases at J, with 10 bases between. There are 13 residues in the CDR3. Germline V gene lookup returns CDR1 SGHTS and CDR2 YDEGEE. The CDR3 protein is CASSRRTEETQYF. In nucleotides, the CDR3 is TGTGCCAGCAGCCGACGGACAGAAGAGACCCAGTACTTC.

The chain's CDR3 is CSARDSSRGGSGANVLTF. The CDR3 DNA reads as TGCAGTGCTAGGGACTCGAGCCGGGGCGGCTCTGGGGCCAACGTCCTGACTTTC. The J gene is TRBJ2-6, the V gene TRBV20-1, with D perhaps TRBD1 or TRBD2 (5 bases each). The germline CDR1 and CDR2 sequences are DFQATT and SNEGSKA (reference sequence). The CDR3 has 18 amino acids. V was pared by 3 bases and J by 0 bases, with 18 bases between.

The chain combines TRBV29-1 with TRBJ1-2, with D uncertain. The CDR3 extends over 14 amino acids. V lost 3 bases and J 4 bases, leaving 15 bases between the germline ends. Germline V lookup: CDR1 SQVTM, CDR2 ANQGSEA. CDR3 bases: TGCAGCGTTGAGCCCTCCCCGGGCCCCTATGGCTACACCTTC. This encodes CSVEPSPGPYGYTF.

The V gene is TRBV5-1, the J gene TRBJ2-5; 8 bases line up with TRBD2. There are 16 residues in the CDR3. Germline CDR1 and CDR2: SGHRS and YFSETQ. V lost 0 bases and J lost 5; bases outside the gene matches: 9. The CDR3 spells CASSLAVGGGLETQYF. CDR3 in DNA: TGCGCCAGCAGCTTGGCCGTCGGGGGGGGCCTGGAGACCCAGTACTTC.

This clonotype was observed at least ten times. CDR3 coding DNA: TGCGCCAGCAGCCAAGAAAAAGCGGGGAGGCGGTACTTC. This gives the protein CASSQEKAGRRYF. The chain uses TRBV4-3 and TRBJ2-4; 7 nucleotides agree with TRBD2. V lost 0 bases and J lost 15; bases outside the gene matches: 8. The germline V gene has CDR1 LGHNA and CDR2 YSLEER. The CDR3 sequence is 13 residues long.

The chain links TRBV6-1 to TRBJ1-5; D gene ambiguous. The CDR3 is 14 residues long. Germline CDR1 is MNHNS and CDR2 is SASEGT. Trimming took off 3 bases at V and 3 bases at J, with 9 bases between the two ends. CDR3 in DNA: TGTGCCAGCAGTGATGGAAGGAACAATCAGCCCCAGCATTTT. It specifies CASSDGRNNQPQHF.